Shown below are 27 T cell receptor beta chains from a single sample sequenced in a study of cytotoxic CD8 clonotypes in ibrutinib-treated CLL. The table came from immunoSEQ multiplex PCR; TCRdb's copy has only in-frame clones and leaves some out. The data contain 300,000 or so clones, around 66% of them seen just once; the ten biggest clones take up approximately 6%. This specimen consisted of PBMCs, obtained after 36 months of ibrutinib treatment. The receptors shown here come from a human donor with chronic lymphocytic leukemia.

There are a few counts of this clone. The CDR3 bases are TGTGCCAGCAGTGCTCAGGGAAAGGAGTACGAGCAGTACTTC. Amino acid sequence: CASSAQGKEYEQYF. V and J are TRBV2 and TRBJ2-7; D may be TRBD1 (5 bases). This CDR3 region has 14 residues. Germline V gene data show CDR1 as SNHLY and CDR2 as FYNNEI. Trimming left V 4 bases short and J 4 bases short, with 14 bases between.

V and J are TRBV9 and TRBJ1-4; D gene ambiguous. Per germline, CDR1 SGDLS and CDR2 YYNGEE. Between the trimmed V and J ends, which lost 3 bases and 6 bases, there was a span of 6 bases. The CDR3 loop spans 12 amino acids. CDR3 residues: CASSGNHEKLFF. The CDR3 nucleotides are TGTGCCAGCAGCGGAAATCATGAAAAACTGTTTTTT.

The CDR3 spells CASSLFALGEQYF. CDR3 DNA sequence: TGTGCCAGCAGCTTATTTGCTTTGGGCGAGCAGTACTTC. The chain employs TRBV7-2 and TRBJ2-7, with D hard to call. This CDR3 contains 13 residues. The V end lost 2 bases, the J end lost 6 bases, and 11 bases lay between the germline ends. Germline CDR1 SGHTA, CDR2 FQGNSA.

The chain has TRBV29-1 and TRBJ2-3; 8 bases match TRBD2. CDR3 length equals 13 residues. V trimming: 6 bases; J trimming: 2 bases; junction bases outside the gene matches: 4. Germline loops: CDR1 SQVTM, CDR2 ANQGSEA. CDR3 protein: CSVLAADTDTQYF. For the CDR3, the DNA is TGCAGCGTACTAGCGGCGGACACAGATACGCAGTATTTT.

This chain uses TRBV9 with TRBJ2-1; D tentatively fits TRBD1 or TRBD2 (5 bases each). Looked up from germline, CDR1 is SGDLS and CDR2 is YYNGEE. This CDR3 spans 13 amino acids. The V and J ends lost 4 bases and 8 bases respectively, with 13 bases between them. The CDR3, as DNA: TGTGCCAGCAGCCTCTGGGGGTTAGATGAGCAGTTCTTC. The encoded protein is CASSLWGLDEQFF.

The chain couples TRBV2 to TRBJ1-2, with D maybe TRBD1 (6 bases). Germline V CDR1 and CDR2: SNHLY, FYNNEI. Trimming cost V 4 bases and J 6 bases, with 12 bases left between them. CDR3 length: 13 amino acids. DNA of the CDR3: TGTGCCAGCAGTGGGTGGCAGGGGAATGGCTACACCTTC. Protein product: CASSGWQGNGYTF.

This clone was detected a few times. V usage is TRBV6-6 and J usage is TRBJ1-6, with TRBD1 as a possible D gene (5 bases). CDR1 MNHNY and CDR2 SVGAGI come from the germline V gene (reference sequence). This CDR3 has 15 amino acids. V lost 8 bases and J 7 bases, leaving 18 bases between the germline ends. CDR3 residues: CASSRGRHENSPLHF. For the CDR3, the DNA is TGTGCCAGCTCTAGGGGTCGCCACGAAAATTCACCCCTCCACTTT.

In this sample, this clone turned up once. The sample holds other DNA sequences that translate to the same CDR3. V and J are TRBV20-1 and TRBJ2-7; no firm D call. The CDR3 runs 10 residues. V shed 3 bases and J shed 4 bases, with 4 bases lying between them. Germline lookup yields CDR1 DFQATT and CDR2 SNEGSKA (reference sequence). Written as DNA, the CDR3 is TGCAGTGCTAGCCAATACGAGCAGTACTTC. It translates to CSASQYEQYF.

This clone was seen only a few times. This chain connects TRBV10-3 to TRBJ1-3, with D perhaps TRBD1 (5 bases). Germline values: CDR1 ENHRY, CDR2 SYGVKD. V was shortened by 0 bases and J by 5 bases, with 11 bases between the two germline ends. This CDR3 contains 15 residues. This CDR3 reads CAISESRGGRNTIYF. In nucleotides, the CDR3 is TGTGCCATCAGTGAGTCGCGGGGGGGTCGAAACACCATATATTTT.

The chain recombines TRBV7-8 with TRBJ2-3; TRBD2 matches 11 bases. The CDR3 extends over 18 amino acids. Trimming took 2 bases from V and 2 from J; bases not matched to a gene: 9. CDR1 and CDR2 from the germline V gene are SGHVS and FQNEAQ. CDR3 nucleotides: TGTGCCAGCAGCTTAAACCGGCTGGGACTAGCGGTCACAGATACGCAGTATTTT. Its protein is CASSLNRLGLAVTDTQYF.

The genes are TRBV30 and TRBJ2-7, with D possibly being TRBD1 (6 bases). Trimming pared 4 bases from V and 4 bases from J, leaving 17 bases between. Germline V gives CDR1 GTSNPN, CDR2 SVGIG (reference sequence). CDR3 length: 14 residues. CDR3: CAWTLLGGTYEQYF. CDR3 nucleotides: TGTGCCTGGACCCTACTAGGGGGAACGTACGAGCAGTACTTC.

The chain's CDR3 is CASRPILAPYEQYF. The CDR3 DNA sequence: TGTGCCAGCAGGCCTATCCTGGCTCCCTACGAGCAGTACTTC. This chain joins TRBV7-6 and TRBJ2-7; D gene unclear. V was cut by 6 bases and J by 2 bases, with 14 bases left in between. This CDR3 is 14 amino acids long. CDR1 and CDR2 (germline): SGHVS, FNYEAQ.

J is TRBJ2-7 and V is TRBV29-1; D is undetermined. Germline CDR1 SQVTM, CDR2 ANQGSEA. V was clipped by 4 bases and J by 2 bases, with 9 bases between them. The CDR3 totals 12 residues. CDR3 sequence reads: CSVGGPPYEQYF. The CDR3 DNA reads TGCAGCGTTGGGGGTCCCCCCTACGAGCAGTACTTC.

This clone has just a few counts. The gene calls are TRBV5-6 and TRBJ1-2; D is ambiguous. V lost 5 bases to trimming and J lost 8 bases, with 19 bases between them. CDR1 is SGHDT, CDR2 YYEEEE, per germline. The CDR3 extends over 14 amino acids. The CDR3 bases are TGTGCCAGCAGTTCAGACCAGAGGGTCGCGGGCTACACCTTC. Translated, it gives CASSSDQRVAGYTF.

The J gene is TRBJ2-7, the V gene TRBV11-2, with TRBD1 matching over 7 bases. CDR1 and CDR2 from the germline V gene are SGHAT and FQNNGV. CDR3 size: 14 residues. J lost 3 bases, V lost 5 bases, and 7 bases had no gene match. The CDR3 nucleotides read TGTGCCAGCAGCACCACAGGGGCCAACTACGAGCAGTACTTC. Translating it yields CASSTTGANYEQYF. The entire variable domain, with the rest obtained from reference TRBV11-2 and TRBJ2-7, is as follows: EAGVAQSPRYKIIEKRQSVAFWCNPISGHATLYWYQQILGQGPKLLIQFQNNGVVDDSQLPKDRFSAERLKGVDSTLKIQPAKLEDSAVYLCASSTTGANYEQYFGPGTRLTVT.

The chain joins TRBV14 to TRBJ1-4; no reliable D call. The germline CDR1 and CDR2 sequences are SGHDN and FVKESK. This CDR3 spans 14 amino acids. The V and J ends lost 1 base and 7 bases respectively, with 10 bases between them. The CDR3 coding sequence is TGTGCCAGCAGCCAAGCAGGTTTCAGTGAAAAACTGTTTTTT. It specifies CASSQAGFSEKLFF.

This chain connects TRBV7-2 to TRBJ1-4; D may be TRBD1 (5 bases). V lost 3 bases to trimming and J lost 8 bases, with 22 bases between them. The CDR3 length is 17 residues. Per the germline V gene, CDR1 is SGHTA and CDR2 is FQGNSA. The CDR3 loop is CASSLASGTPEEEKLFF. The CDR3 nucleotides are TGTGCCAGCAGCTTGGCAAGCGGGACCCCAGAGGAGGAAAAACTGTTTTTT.

The J gene is TRBJ1-5, the V gene TRBV15, with D hard to call. Trimming removed 1 base at V and 1 base at J, with 8 bases between. There are 15 residues in the CDR3. Germline CDR1 LNHNV, CDR2 YYDKDF (reference sequence). CDR3 bases: TGTGCCACCAGCAGAGGACGGCAGAGCAATCAGCCCCAGCATTTT. Protein product: CATSRGRQSNQPQHF.

This chain links TRBV9 with TRBJ2-3, with D maybe TRBD1 (5 bases). The CDR3 extends over 14 amino acids. Trimming removed 0 bases at V and 4 bases at J, with 9 bases between. Germline CDR1 SGDLS, CDR2 YYNGEE. In DNA, the CDR3 is TGTGCCAGCAGCGTAGAATCCAGGGCAGATACGCAGTATTTT. Protein product: CASSVESRADTQYF.

This chain connects TRBV9 to TRBJ2-3, with TRBD2 matching 13 bases. The CDR3 length is 17 residues. Trimming at V came to 2 bases and at J to 1 base, leaving 4 bases not matched to a gene. The germline CDR1 and CDR2 sequences are SGDLS and YYNGEE. CDR3 sequence (DNA): TGTGCCAGCAGCGTCTCCGGGACTAGCGGGGGCACAGATACGCAGTATTTT. This sequence encodes CASSVSGTSGGTDTQYF.

This clone was counted a few times. The J gene is TRBJ2-7, the V gene TRBV5-5; 8 bases map to TRBD1. Germline V CDR1 and CDR2: SGHKS, YYEKEE (reference sequence). The CDR3 is 13 residues long. V was pared by 4 bases and J by 6 bases, with 6 bases of the junction left unmatched. This CDR3 reads CASSGRTGREQYF. The CDR3 DNA reads TGTGCCAGCAGCGGGAGGACAGGGCGCGAGCAGTACTTC.

J is TRBJ2-7 and V is TRBV11-2; 7 nucleotides align to TRBD2. J gave up 1 base and V 4 bases, and 10 bases lay outside the gene matches. Germline CDR1 and CDR2: SGHAT and FQNNGV. The length of the CDR3 is 16 residues. The CDR3 is CASSSQGGSLSYEQYF. The CDR3 region has the DNA TGTGCCAGCAGCTCACAAGGCGGGAGCCTATCCTACGAGCAGTACTTC.

The chain carries TRBV2 and TRBJ1-2; D unresolved. With 4 bases removed from V and 3 bases from J, the gap between germline ends came to 6 bases. Germline V lookup: CDR1 SNHLY, CDR2 FYNNEI. The CDR3 has 12 amino acids. The chain's CDR3 is CASSVGYYGYTF. The CDR3 DNA reads as TGTGCCAGCAGTGTGGGGTACTATGGCTACACCTTC.

The chain links TRBV5-1 to TRBJ2-2; D is undetermined. The CDR3 spans 17 residues. Deletions cut 6 bases from V and 2 bases from J, with 20 bases between. Germline V gives CDR1 SGHRS, CDR2 YFSETQ. The DNA of the CDR3 is TGCGCCAGCAAACTAAACGTAGTATGGGCAAACACCGGGGAGCTGTTTTTT. It is translated as CASKLNVVWANTGELFF.

The V gene is TRBV11-2, the J gene TRBJ1-1; tentatively, D is TRBD1 (5 bases). Germline lookup yields CDR1 SGHAT and CDR2 FQNNGV. Trimming took 5 bases from V and 5 from J, leaving 12 bases between them. This CDR3 spans 13 amino acids. CDR3 amino acids: CASSPRVRTEAFF. The CDR3 DNA sequence: TGTGCCAGCAGCCCCAGGGTACGTACTGAAGCTTTCTTT. Based on the CDR3 plus reference TRBV11-2 and TRBJ1-1, the full variable domain is EAGVAQSPRYKIIEKRQSVAFWCNPISGHATLYWYQQILGQGPKLLIQFQNNGVVDDSQLPKDRFSAERLKGVDSTLKIQPAKLEDSAVYLCASSPRVRTEAFFGQGTRLTVV.

The chain recombines TRBV5-1 with TRBJ2-7; TRBD1 aligns across 10 bases. The germline CDR1 and CDR2 sequences are SGHRS and YFSETQ. The ends lost 5 bases at V and 5 bases at J; junction bases unmatched: 10. CDR3 length: 15 residues. The CDR3 DNA is TGCGCCAGCAGTTTTCCAACCGGGACAGGGGACGAGCAGTACTTC. Translation gives CASSFPTGTGDEQYF.

The J gene is TRBJ2-3, the V gene TRBV5-1; D possibly corresponds to TRBD1 (6 bases). V was clipped by 5 bases and J by 0 bases, with 16 bases between them. Germline CDR1 reads SGHRS; CDR2 reads YFSETQ. The CDR3 is 16 residues long. CDR3 bases: TGCGCCAGCAGGCAGGACAGCCGTCTGAGCACAGATACGCAGTATTTT. It codes for CASRQDSRLSTDTQYF. Combining the CDR3 with reference TRBV5-1 and TRBJ2-3 gives the whole variable domain KAGVTQTPRYLIKTRGQQVTLSCSPISGHRSVSWYQQTPGQGLQFLFEYFSETQRNKGNFPGRFSGRQFSNSRSEMNVSTLELGDSALYLCASRQDSRLSTDTQYFGPGTRLTVL.